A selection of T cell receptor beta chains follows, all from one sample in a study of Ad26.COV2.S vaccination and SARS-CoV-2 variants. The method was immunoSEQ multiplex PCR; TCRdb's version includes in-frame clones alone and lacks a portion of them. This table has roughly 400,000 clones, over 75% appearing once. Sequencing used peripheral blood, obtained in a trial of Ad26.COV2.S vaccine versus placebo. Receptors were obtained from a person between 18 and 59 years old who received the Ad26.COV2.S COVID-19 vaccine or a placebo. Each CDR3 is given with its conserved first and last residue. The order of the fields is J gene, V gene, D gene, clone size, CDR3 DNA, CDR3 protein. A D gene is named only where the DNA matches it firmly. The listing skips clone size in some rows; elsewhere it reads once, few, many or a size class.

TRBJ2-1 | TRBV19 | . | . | TGTGCCAGTAGTAAAAGGGCCCAGGGATTCAACAATGAGCAGTTCTTC | CASSKRAQGFNNEQFF
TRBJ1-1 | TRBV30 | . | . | TGTGCCTGGAGTATAATGAACACTGAAGCTTTCTTT | CAWSIMNTEAFF
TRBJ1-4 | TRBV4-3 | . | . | TGCGCCAGCAGCCAAGATTTGACCCCCAATGAAAAACTGTTTTTT | CASSQDLTPNEKLFF
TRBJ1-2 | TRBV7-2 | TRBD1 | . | TGTGCCAGCAGCCTTGGGACAGAATATGGCTACACCTTC | CASSLGTEYGYTF
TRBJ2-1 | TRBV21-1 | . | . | TGTGCCAGCAGCAAAGGCCCCTTAACTAGCGAGTATCGGTACAATGAGCAGTTCTTC | CASSKGPLTSEYRYNEQFF
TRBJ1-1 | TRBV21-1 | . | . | TGTGCCAGCAGCATGGACAGGGCATCAACTGAAGCTTTCTTT | CASSMDRASTEAFF
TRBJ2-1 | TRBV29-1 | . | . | TGCAGCGTTGAAATGGGCCAGGGTAGCGAGCAGTTCTTC | CSVEMGQGSEQFF
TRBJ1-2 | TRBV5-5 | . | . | TGTGCCAGCAGCCCCTCAGGGGTTATTAGCTATGGCTACACCTTC | CASSPSGVISYGYTF
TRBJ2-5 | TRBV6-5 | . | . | TGTGCCAGCAGTTACGAGACCCAGTACTTC | CASSYETQYF
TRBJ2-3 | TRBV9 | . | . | TGTGCCAGCAGCGTAGACAGGTCCGCAGATACGCAGTATTTT | CASSVDRSADTQYF
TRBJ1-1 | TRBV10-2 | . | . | TGCGCCAGCAGTGAGGGGGGGAGGACTGAAGCTTTCTTT | CASSEGGRTEAFF
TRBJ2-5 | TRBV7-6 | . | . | TGTGCCAGCAGCTTAGCTCTAGTTCAAGAGACCCAGTACTTC | CASSLALVQETQYF
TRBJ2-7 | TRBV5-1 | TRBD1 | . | TGCGCCAGCAGTCCGGGACAGATCTCCTACGAGCAGTACTTC | CASSPGQISYEQYF
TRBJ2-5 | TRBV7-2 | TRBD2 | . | TGTGCCAGCAGCTCAGGACTAGCTGGAGAGACCCAGTACTTC | CASSSGLAGETQYF
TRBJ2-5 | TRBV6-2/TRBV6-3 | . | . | TGTGCCAGCAGTTACCCCAAGACTAGTGTGGAGACCCAGTACTTC | CASSYPKTSVETQYF
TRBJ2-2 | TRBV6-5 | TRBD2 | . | TGTGCCAGCGTGTGGGTAGCGGGCTACACCGGGGAGCTGTTTTTT | CASVWVAGYTGELFF
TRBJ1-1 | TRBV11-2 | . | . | TGTGCCAGCAGCTTAGGGACACGTGAAGCTTTCTTT | CASSLGTREAFF
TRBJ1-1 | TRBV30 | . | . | TGTGCCTGGAGTGTACTGAACACTGAAGCTTTCTTT | CAWSVLNTEAFF
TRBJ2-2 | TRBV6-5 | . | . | TGTGCCAGCTCCCGCCGGGACTTAAACACCGGGGAGCTGTTTTTT | CASSRRDLNTGELFF
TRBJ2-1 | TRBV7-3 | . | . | TGTGCCAGCAGCTTAGGAAACGCCAACAATGAGCAGTTCTTC | CASSLGNANNEQFF
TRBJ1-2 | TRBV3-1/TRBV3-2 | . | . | TGTGCCAGCAGCCAAACGGTTTCTTACTATGGCTACACCTTC | CASSQTVSYYGYTF
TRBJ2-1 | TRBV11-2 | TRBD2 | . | TGTGCCAGCAGCCCCCGACTAGCGGAGAATGAGCAGTTCTTC | CASSPRLAENEQFF
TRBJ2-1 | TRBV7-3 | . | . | TGTGCCAGCAGCTTAAATAGGGGTTCCCTCAATGAGCAGTTCTTC | CASSLNRGSLNEQFF
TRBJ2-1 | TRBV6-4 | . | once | TGTGCCAGCAGTGCCGGGACTTTCAATGAGCAGTTCTTC | CASSAGTFNEQFF
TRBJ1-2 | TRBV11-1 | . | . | TGTGCCAGCAGCTCGACAGTGAACTATGGCTACACCTTC | CASSSTVNYGYTF
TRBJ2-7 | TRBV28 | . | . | TGTGCCAGCAGTCTAACAGGCTACGAGCAGTACTTC | CASSLTGYEQYF
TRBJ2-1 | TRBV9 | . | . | TGTGCCAGCAGCCCGGCAGGCAGGGCCGGCAATGAGCAGTTCTTC | CASSPAGRAGNEQFF
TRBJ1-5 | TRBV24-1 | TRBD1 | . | TGTGCCACCAGTGACCCCGGGACAGATCAGCCCCAGCATTTT | CATSDPGTDQPQHF
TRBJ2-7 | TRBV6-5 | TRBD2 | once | TGTGCCAGCAGTTACTTGACTAGCGGGACTGGTTACGAGCAGTACTTC | CASSYLTSGTGYEQYF
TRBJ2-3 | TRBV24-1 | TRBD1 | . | TGTGCCACCAGTGACGCCGGGACAGGGGGCAGAGATACGCAGTATTTT | CATSDAGTGGRDTQYF
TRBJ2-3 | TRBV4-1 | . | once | TGCGCCAGCAGCCAGGGAGATGTCGGGGGCACAGATACGCAGTATTTT | CASSQGDVGGTDTQYF
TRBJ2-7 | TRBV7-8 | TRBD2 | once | TGTGCCAGCAGCTTCGGACTAGTCAGCTACGAGCAGTACTTC | CASSFGLVSYEQYF
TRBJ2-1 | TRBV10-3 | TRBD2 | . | TGTGCCATCAGTGAGTCGATAGTAGCGGGATATAATGAGCAGTTCTTC | CAISESIVAGYNEQFF
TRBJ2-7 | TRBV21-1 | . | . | TGTGCCACCTCAGAGGATAGCGGGAGATCGGGGTACGAGCAGTACTTC | CATSEDSGRSGYEQYF
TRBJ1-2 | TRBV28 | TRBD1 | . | TGTGCCAGCAGCCCGGGACAGGGGACCTTGGAAGGCTACACCTTC | CASSPGQGTLEGYTF
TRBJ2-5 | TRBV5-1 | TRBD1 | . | TGCGCCAGCAGCAAGGGACAGGGCTTTGAAGAGACCCAGTACTTC | CASSKGQGFEETQYF
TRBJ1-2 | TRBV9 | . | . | TGTGCCAGCACCGTAGATGAGGGTCGCTATGGCTACACCTTC | CASTVDEGRYGYTF
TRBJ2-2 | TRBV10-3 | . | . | TGTGCCATCAGTGAGGAGGATCACGGGGAGCTGTTTTTT | CAISEEDHGELFF
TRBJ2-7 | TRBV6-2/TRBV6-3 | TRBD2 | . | TGTGCCAGCAGTTCGTTCACTAGCGGGAGGTCTGAGCAGTACTTC | CASSSFTSGRSEQYF
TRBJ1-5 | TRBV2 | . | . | TGTACCAGCAGTGCAGACGGGACTCCTAATCAGCCCCAGCATTTT | CTSSADGTPNQPQHF
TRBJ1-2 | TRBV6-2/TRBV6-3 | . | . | TGTGCCAGCAGTTGGTTGGCCTTAACGGCCTATGGCTACACCTTC | CASSWLALTAYGYTF
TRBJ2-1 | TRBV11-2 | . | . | TGTGCCAGCAGCTCCGCGCTATATTACAATGAGCAGTTCTTC | CASSSALYYNEQFF
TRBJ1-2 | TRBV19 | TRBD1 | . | TGTGCCAGTAGTATCCAGGGGGCGCAGGGTGGCTACACCTTC | CASSIQGAQGGYTF
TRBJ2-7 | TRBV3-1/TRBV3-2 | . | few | TGTGCCAGCAGCCAAGCCTACGAGCAGTACTTC | CASSQAYEQYF
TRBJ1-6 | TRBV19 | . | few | TGTGCCAGTATGCGGCAGGAGAATTCACCCCTCCACTTT | CASMRQENSPLHF